The 3 T cell receptor beta chains reported below all come from one sample, sequenced in a study of blood T cell repertoires in COVID-19. Repertoires were generated with immunoSEQ multiplex PCR, while TCRdb's copy carries only in-frame clones and drops some. The table has 130,000 or so clones, 81% seen once. The sample was peripheral blood. These TCRs come from a woman aged 60-75 years with active or convalescent COVID-19.

The chain couples TRBV6-2 or TRBV6-3 to TRBJ1-5; possibly TRBD1 for D (6 bases). This CDR3 comprises 15 residues. V was trimmed by 2 bases and J by 9 bases, leaving 17 bases between them. The germline gives CDR1 MNHEY, CDR2 SVGEGT. CDR3 coding DNA: TGTGCCAGCAGTTACAGGACAGTACAATCAGGGCCCCAGCATTTT. This translates into CASSYRTVQSGPQHF.

The rearrangement joins TRBV7-3 to TRBJ2-2, with 7 bases fitting TRBD2. This CDR3 is 14 amino acids long. Germline V gene sequence: CDR1 SGHTA, CDR2 FQGTGA. V was pared by 6 bases and J by 6 bases, with 7 bases of the junction left unmatched. The CDR3 sequence: CASRPSRESGELFF. Here the CDR3 DNA reads TGTGCCAGCAGACCGTCGCGGGAGTCCGGGGAGCTGTTTTTT.

V usage is TRBV6-5 and J usage is TRBJ2-1; tentatively, D is TRBD2 (5 bases). V was cut by 6 bases and J by 9 bases, with 18 bases left in between. The CDR3 is 14 residues long. The V gene's germline CDR1 is MNHEY and CDR2 SVGAGI. For the CDR3, the DNA is TGTGCCAGCAGGGACCCATGGGCTGGGAGTGAGCAGTTCTTC. Its translation: CASRDPWAGSEQFF.